The entry below describes one T cell receptor beta chain. The entry originates in a study of technical replicates of blood from a few donors. There are 13 residues in the CDR3. Germline CDR1 and CDR2: SGHVS and FQNEAQ. Trimming cost V 6 bases and J 4 bases, with 12 bases left between them. Sequenced by immunoSEQ multiplex PCR; TCRdb stores in-frame clones only, minus some. The table includes about 82,000 clones, around 90% detected once. The chain combines TRBV7-8 with TRBJ1-1; D not resolved. The TCR comes from a human donor in good health. Material for sequencing was T cells isolated from PBMCs. The CDR3 protein is CASSVQVFTEAFF. DNA for the CDR3: TGTGCCAGCAGTGTCCAGGTATTCACTGAAGCTTTCTTT. Based on the CDR3 plus reference TRBV7-8 and TRBJ1-1, the full variable domain is GAGVSQSPRYKVAKRGQDVALRCDPISGHVSLFWYQQALGQGPEFLTYFQNEAQLDKSGLPSDRFFAERPEGSVSTLKIQRTQQEDSAVYLCASSVQVFTEAFFGQGTRLTVV.